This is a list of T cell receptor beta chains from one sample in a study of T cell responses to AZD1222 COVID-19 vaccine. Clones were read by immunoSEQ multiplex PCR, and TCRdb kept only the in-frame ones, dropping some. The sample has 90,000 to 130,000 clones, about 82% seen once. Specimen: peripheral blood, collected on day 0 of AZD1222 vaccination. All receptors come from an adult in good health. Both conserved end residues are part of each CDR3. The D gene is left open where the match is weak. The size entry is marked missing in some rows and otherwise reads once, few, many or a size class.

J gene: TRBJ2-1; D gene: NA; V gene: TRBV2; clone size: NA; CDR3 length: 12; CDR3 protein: CAGQGRYNEQFF; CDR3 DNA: TGTGCCGGGCAGGGCCGCTACAATGAGCAGTTCTTC
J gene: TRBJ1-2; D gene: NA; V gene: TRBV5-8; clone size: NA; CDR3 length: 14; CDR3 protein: CASSPPLENYGYTF; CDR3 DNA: TGTGCCAGCAGCCCACCGTTAGAGAACTATGGCTACACCTTC
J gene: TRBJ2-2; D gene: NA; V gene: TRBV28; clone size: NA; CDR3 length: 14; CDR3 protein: CASSSGQNTGELFF; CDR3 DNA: TGTGCCAGCAGTTCCGGACAAAACACCGGGGAGCTGTTTTTT
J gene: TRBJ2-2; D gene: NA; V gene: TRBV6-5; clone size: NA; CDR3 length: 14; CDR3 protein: CASGGETNTGELFF; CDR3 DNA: TGTGCCAGCGGAGGGGAAACGAACACCGGGGAGCTGTTTTTT
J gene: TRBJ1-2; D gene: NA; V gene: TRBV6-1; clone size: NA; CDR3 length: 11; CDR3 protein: CASSEGPRYTF; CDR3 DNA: TGTGCCAGCAGCGAAGGGCCCCGGTACACCTTC
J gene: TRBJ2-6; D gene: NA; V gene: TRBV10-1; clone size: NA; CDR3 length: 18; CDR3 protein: CASSRIYYCQAGANVLTF; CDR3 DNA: TGCGCCAGCAGCCGAATTTACTACTGCCAAGCCGGGGCCAACGTCCTGACTTTC
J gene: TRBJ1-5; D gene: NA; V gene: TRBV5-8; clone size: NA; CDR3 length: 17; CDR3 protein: CASSHTRGGDGDQPQHF; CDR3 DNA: TGTGCCAGCAGCCACACCCGGGGGGGGGACGGTGATCAGCCCCAGCATTTT
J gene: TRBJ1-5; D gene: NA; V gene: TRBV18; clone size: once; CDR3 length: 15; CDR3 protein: CASSPLGFGYQPQHF; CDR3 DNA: TGTGCCAGCTCACCACTTGGGTTTGGGTATCAGCCCCAGCATTTT
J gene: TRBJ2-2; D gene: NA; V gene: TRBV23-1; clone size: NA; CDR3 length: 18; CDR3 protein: CASSQSSLGGRNTGELFF; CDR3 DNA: TGCGCCAGCAGTCAATCATCCCTAGGGGGGCGGAACACCGGGGAGCTGTTTTTT
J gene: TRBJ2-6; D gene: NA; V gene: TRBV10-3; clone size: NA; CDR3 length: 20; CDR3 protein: CAISESTVAGATSGANVLTF; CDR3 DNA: TGTGCCATCAGTGAGTCGACAGTGGCAGGGGCTACCTCTGGGGCCAACGTCCTGACTTTC
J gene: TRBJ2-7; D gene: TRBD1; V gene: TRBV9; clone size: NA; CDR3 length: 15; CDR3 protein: CASSGAGQGLREQYF; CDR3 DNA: TGTGCCAGCAGCGGCGCGGGACAGGGGCTGCGCGAGCAGTACTTC
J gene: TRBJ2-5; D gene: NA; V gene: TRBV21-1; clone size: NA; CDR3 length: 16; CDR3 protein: CASSKVIVGVDKTQYF; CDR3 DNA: TGTGCCAGCAGCAAAGTAATCGTTGGTGTCGACAAGACCCAGTACTTC
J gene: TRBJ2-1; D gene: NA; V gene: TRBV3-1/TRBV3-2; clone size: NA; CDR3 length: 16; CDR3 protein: CASSQDGVSSYNEQFF; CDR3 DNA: TGTGCCAGCAGCCAAGATGGGGTTAGCTCCTACAATGAGCAGTTCTTC
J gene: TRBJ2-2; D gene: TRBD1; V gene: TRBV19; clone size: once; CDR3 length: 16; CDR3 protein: CASSIFDRGRAGELFF; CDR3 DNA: TGTGCCAGTAGTATTTTCGACAGGGGGCGAGCCGGGGAGCTGTTTTTT
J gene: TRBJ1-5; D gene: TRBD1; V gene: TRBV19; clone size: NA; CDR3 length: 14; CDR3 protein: CASRDSNSNQPQHF; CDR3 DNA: TGTGCCAGCCGGGACAGTAATAGCAATCAGCCCCAGCATTTT
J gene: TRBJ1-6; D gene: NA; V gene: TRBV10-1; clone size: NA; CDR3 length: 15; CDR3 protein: CASSESAFSPAALHF; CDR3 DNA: TGCGCCAGCAGTGAGTCAGCCTTTTCTCCGGCGGCCCTCCACTTT
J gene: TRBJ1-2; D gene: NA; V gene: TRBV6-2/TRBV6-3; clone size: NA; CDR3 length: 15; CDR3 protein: CASSSTPGTTYGYTF; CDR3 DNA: TGTGCCAGCAGTTCCACCCCCGGGACAACTTATGGCTACACCTTC
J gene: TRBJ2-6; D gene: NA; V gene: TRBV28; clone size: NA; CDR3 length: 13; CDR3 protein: CASSFSGANVLTF; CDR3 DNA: TGTGCCAGCAGTTTTTCTGGGGCCAACGTCCTGACTTTC
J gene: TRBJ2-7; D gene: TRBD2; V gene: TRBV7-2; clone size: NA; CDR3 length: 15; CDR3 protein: CASSSGLSGGREQYF; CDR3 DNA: TGTGCCAGCAGCTCCGGACTGAGCGGGGGGCGAGAGCAGTACTTC
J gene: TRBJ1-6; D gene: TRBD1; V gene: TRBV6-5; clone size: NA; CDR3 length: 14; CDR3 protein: CASSPDRADSPLHF; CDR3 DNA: TGTGCCAGCAGCCCAGACAGGGCTGATTCACCCCTCCACTTT
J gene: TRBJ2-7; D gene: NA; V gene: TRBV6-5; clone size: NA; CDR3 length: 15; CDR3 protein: CASRVRGGAAYEQYF; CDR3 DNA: TGTGCCAGCAGAGTTAGGGGGGGCGCGGCCTACGAGCAGTACTTC
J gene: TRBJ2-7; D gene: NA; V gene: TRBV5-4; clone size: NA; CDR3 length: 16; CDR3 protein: CASSLEGGGKTYEQYF; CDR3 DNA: TGTGCCAGCAGCTTGGAAGGGGGGGGCAAAACCTACGAGCAGTACTTC
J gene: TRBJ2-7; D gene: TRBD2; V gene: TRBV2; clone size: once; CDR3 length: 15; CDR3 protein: CASSESGGGLYEQYF; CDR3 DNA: TGTGCCAGCAGTGAGAGCGGGGGTGGTTTGTACGAGCAGTACTTC
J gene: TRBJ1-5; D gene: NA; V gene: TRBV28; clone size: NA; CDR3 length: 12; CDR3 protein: CASTREYQPQHF; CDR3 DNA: TGTGCCAGCACCCGGGAGTATCAGCCCCAGCATTTT
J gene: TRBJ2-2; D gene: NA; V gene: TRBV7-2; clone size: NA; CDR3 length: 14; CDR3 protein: CASSSNLNTGELFF; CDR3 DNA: TGTGCCAGCAGCTCAAACCTGAACACCGGGGAGCTGTTTTTT
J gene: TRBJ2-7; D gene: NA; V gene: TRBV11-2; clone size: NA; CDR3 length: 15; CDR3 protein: CASSFRTGGGDEQYF; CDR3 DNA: TGTGCCAGCAGCTTTAGGACAGGAGGGGGGGATGAGCAGTACTTC
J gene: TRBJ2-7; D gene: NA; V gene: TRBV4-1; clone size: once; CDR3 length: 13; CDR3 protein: CASSQDMGNEQYF; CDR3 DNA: TGCGCCAGCAGCCAAGATATGGGGAACGAGCAGTACTTC
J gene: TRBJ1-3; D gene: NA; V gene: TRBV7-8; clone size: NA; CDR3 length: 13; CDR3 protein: CASSFMMGNTIYF; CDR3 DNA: TGTGCCAGCAGCTTCATGATGGGAAACACCATATATTTT
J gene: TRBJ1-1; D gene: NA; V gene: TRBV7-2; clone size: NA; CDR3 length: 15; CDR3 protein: CASSLWAWGNTEAFF; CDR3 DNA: TGTGCCAGCAGCCTTTGGGCTTGGGGGAACACTGAAGCTTTCTTT
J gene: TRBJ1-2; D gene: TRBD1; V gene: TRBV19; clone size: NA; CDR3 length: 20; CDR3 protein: CASSIPGGKTTREANYGYTF; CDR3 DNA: TGTGCCAGTAGTATACCAGGGGGCAAAACAACCCGTGAAGCTAACTATGGCTACACCTTC
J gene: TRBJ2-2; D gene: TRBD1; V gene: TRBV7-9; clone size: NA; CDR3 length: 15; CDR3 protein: CASSPGQGATGELFF; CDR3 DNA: TGTGCCAGCAGCCCGGGACAGGGGGCCACCGGGGAGCTGTTTTTT
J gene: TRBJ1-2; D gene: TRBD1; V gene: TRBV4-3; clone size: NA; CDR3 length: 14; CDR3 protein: CASSLNGQGDGYTF; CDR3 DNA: TGCGCCAGCAGCCTAAATGGACAGGGGGATGGCTACACCTTC
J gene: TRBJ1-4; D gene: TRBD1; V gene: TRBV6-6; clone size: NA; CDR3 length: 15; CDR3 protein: CASRPWTGTNEKLFF; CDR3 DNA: TGTGCCAGCAGACCCTGGACAGGAACTAATGAAAAACTGTTTTTT
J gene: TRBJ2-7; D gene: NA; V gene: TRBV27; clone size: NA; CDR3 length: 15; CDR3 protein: CASSLYPGSSYEQYF; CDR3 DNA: TGTGCCAGCAGTTTATATCCAGGGAGCTCCTACGAGCAGTACTTC
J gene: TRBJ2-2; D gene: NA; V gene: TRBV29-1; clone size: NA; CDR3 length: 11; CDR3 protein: CSVSEAGELFF; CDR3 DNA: TGCAGCGTTTCCGAAGCCGGGGAGCTGTTTTTT
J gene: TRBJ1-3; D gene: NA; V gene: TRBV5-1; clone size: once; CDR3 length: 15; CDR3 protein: CASSLGSKAGNTIYF; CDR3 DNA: TGCGCCAGCAGCTTGGGTAGTAAGGCTGGAAACACCATATATTTT
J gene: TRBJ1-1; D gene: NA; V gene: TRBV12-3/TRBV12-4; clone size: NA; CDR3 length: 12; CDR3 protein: CASSFGQLEAFF; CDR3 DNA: TGTGCCAGCAGTTTCGGACAGCTTGAAGCTTTCTTT
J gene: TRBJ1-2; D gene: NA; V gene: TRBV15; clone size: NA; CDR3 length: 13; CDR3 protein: CATSTGQNYGYTF; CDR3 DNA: TGTGCCACCAGCACCGGACAGAACTATGGCTACACCTTC
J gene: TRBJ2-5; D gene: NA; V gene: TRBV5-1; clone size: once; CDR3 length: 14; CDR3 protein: CASSFAGIQETQYF; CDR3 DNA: TGCGCCAGCAGCTTCGCGGGCATCCAAGAGACCCAGTACTTC
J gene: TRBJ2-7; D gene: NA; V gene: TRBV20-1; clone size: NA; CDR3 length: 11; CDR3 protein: CSARGWHEQYF; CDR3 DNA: TGCAGTGCTAGAGGGTGGCACGAGCAGTACTTC
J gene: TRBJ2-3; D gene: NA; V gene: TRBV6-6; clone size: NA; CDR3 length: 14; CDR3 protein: CASDPGSSTDTQYF; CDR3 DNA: TGTGCCAGCGACCCCGGTAGCAGCACAGATACGCAGTATTTT
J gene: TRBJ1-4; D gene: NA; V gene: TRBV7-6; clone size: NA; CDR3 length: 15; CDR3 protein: CASSSERVGSEKLFF; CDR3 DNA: TGTGCCAGCAGCTCGGAACGGGTGGGGAGTGAAAAACTGTTTTTT
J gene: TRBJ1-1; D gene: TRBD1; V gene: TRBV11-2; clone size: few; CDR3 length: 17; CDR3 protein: CASSPGGDRGLTPEAFF; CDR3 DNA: TGTGCCAGCAGCCCAGGGGGCGACAGGGGCCTTACCCCTGAAGCTTTCTTT
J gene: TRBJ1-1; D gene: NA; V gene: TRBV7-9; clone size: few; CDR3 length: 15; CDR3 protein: CASSLGGRLNTEAFF; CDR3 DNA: TGTGCCAGCAGCTTAGGGGGCAGGTTGAACACTGAAGCTTTCTTT
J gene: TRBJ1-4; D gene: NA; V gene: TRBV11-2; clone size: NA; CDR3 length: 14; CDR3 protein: CASSPREANEKLFF; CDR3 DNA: TGTGCCAGCAGCCCCCGAGAGGCTAATGAAAAACTGTTTTTT
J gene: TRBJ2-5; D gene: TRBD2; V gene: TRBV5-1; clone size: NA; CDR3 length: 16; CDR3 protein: CASSLDVAGGQETQYF; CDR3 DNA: TGCGCCAGCAGCTTGGATGTAGCGGGGGGCCAAGAGACCCAGTACTTC
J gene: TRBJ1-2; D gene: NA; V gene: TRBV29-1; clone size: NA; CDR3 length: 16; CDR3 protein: CSAQKLGDNTNYGYTF; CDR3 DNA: TGCAGCGCCCAGAAATTAGGGGACAACACTAACTATGGCTACACCTTC
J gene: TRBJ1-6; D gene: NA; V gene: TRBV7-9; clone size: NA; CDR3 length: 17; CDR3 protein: CASSSVFAWETNSPLHF; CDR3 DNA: TGTGCCAGCAGCTCGGTTTTTGCCTGGGAGACTAATTCACCCCTCCACTTT
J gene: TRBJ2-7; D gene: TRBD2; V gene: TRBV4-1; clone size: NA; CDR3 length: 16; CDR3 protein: CASSPGTSGGAYEQYF; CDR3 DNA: TGCGCCAGCAGCCCCGGGACTAGCGGGGGGGCCTACGAGCAGTACTTC
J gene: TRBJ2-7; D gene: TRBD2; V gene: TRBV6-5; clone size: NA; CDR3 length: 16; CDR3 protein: CASSYRASGGASEQYF; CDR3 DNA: TGTGCCAGCAGTTACCGGGCTAGCGGGGGAGCGAGCGAGCAGTACTTC
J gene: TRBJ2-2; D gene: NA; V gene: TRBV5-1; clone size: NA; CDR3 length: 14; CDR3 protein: CASSLGTHTGELFF; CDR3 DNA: TGCGCCAGCAGCTTGGGGACCCACACCGGGGAGCTGTTTTTT
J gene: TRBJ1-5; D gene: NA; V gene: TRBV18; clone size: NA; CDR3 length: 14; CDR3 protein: CASSSKEGTQPQHF; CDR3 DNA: TGTGCCAGCTCTTCTAAGGAGGGTACTCAGCCCCAGCATTTT
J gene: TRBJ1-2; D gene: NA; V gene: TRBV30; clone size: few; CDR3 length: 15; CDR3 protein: CAWSVIRGLGYGYTF; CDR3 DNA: TGTGCCTGGAGTGTAATCCGGGGGTTGGGGTATGGCTACACCTTC
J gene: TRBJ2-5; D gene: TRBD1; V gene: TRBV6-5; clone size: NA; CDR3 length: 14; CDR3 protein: CASSPGTGVRTQYF; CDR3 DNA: TGTGCCAGCAGCCCCGGGACAGGCGTCCGGACCCAGTACTTC